This T cell receptor (beta chain) came from a study of response to subunit inactivated influenza vaccine. A single record per CDR3 protein comes from TCRdb applying MiXCR to the RT-PCR reads. The data contain about 570,000 distinct CDR3 sequences, 11% of them singletons. Trimming took 5 bases from V and 2 from J, leaving 13 bases between them. The CDR3 extends over 15 amino acids. CDR1 and CDR2 from the germline V gene are SGHTA and FQGNSA. This sample was shared with a second study, whose subject was T cells expressing NK-cell markers. From that study: TCR beta cDNA was generated via 5'RACE template switching incorporating UMIs. Each of over 5 donors carried dominant NKG2C+ clonotypes accounting for about 1.0-7.0% of CD8+ T cells. Four donors' CD3+CD56-NKG2C+ cells were dominated by the same clonotypes.

The receptor was derived from a man aged 50 to 59 who received an inactivated influenza vaccine. V is TRBV7-2 and J is TRBJ2-1; D may be TRBD1 (6 bases). This sample comprised PBMCs from blood, obtained on the day of vaccination. In DNA form, the CDR3 reads TGTGCCAGCAGCCAACAGGGTAGCACCTACAATGAGCAGTTCTTC. This sequence encodes CASSQQGSTYNEQFF.